This record looks at one T cell receptor (beta chain) sequence and its context. The antigen is not known. The record originates from a study of T cell responses to AZD1222 COVID-19 vaccine. Study conclusions and caveats: Repertoire samples came only from after the peak T cell response.

Looked up from germline, CDR1 is GTSNPN and CDR2 is SVGIG (reference sequence). The V gene lost 0 bases and the J gene lost 3 bases, with 6 bases spanning the gap. This CDR3 has 13 residues. Here immunoSEQ multiplex PCR was the method, and the copy in TCRdb shows in-frame clones only, minus some. Of roughly 77,000 clones in the sample, roughly 87% were seen once. This specimen was peripheral blood, taken on day 0 of MenACWY control vaccination. The TCR was taken from an adult in good health. This chain links TRBV30 with TRBJ1-5, with unresolved D. CDR3 sequence reads: CAWSVAANQPQHF. CDR3 sequence (DNA): TGTGCCTGGAGTGTGGCAGCCAATCAGCCCCAGCATTTT.